The 25 T cell receptor beta chains given below trace back to one sample, sequenced in a study of cytomegalovirus exposure and HLA in healthy donors (dated by TCRdb to 2016 to 2017). The library relied on the immunoSEQ multiplex PCR assay. For the multiplex PCR, a mixture combining 60 forward primers for TCR Vbeta segments and 13 reverse primers for TCR Jbeta segments was used. Entries here come from immuneACCESS through TCRdb and include only in-frame sequences with V and J called. Some clones fail to appear in such tables; in the studies checked, an unresolved V gene covers under half of the shortfall, and the cause of the remainder is unknown. For this sample there are approximately 170,000 clones; over 75% appear just once. Jointly, the top ten make up about 3.4% of the sample. Input material: PBMCs. Receptors originate from a female donor in good health and CMV-seronegative.

J is TRBJ1-2 and V is TRBV5-1; D gene ambiguous. CDR3 length equals 14 residues. The germline V and J ends were trimmed by 0 bases and 2 bases, with 8 bases remaining between them. Looked up from germline, CDR1 is SGHRS and CDR2 is YFSETQ. CDR3 in amino acids: CASSLDGGNYGYTF. The CDR3 DNA is TGCGCCAGCAGCTTGGATGGCGGAAACTATGGCTACACCTTC.

The V gene is TRBV15, the J gene TRBJ1-6; D remains ambiguous. CDR3 length equals 14 residues. Germline-derived CDR1 and CDR2 are LNHNV and YYDKDF (reference sequence). The V end was cut by 3 bases, the J end by 5 bases, with 8 bases between. The CDR3 nucleotides are TGTGCCACCAGCAGGAGACGGGATAATTCACCCCTCCACTTT. It codes for CATSRRRDNSPLHF.

This chain links TRBV28 with TRBJ1-6; D gene uncertain. The CDR3 is 14 residues long. Germline V CDR1 and CDR2: MDHEN, SYDVKM. Trimming pared 9 bases from V and 4 bases from J, leaving 13 bases between. CDR3 coding DNA: TGTGCCAGTAAGAGGGTGGGATATAATTCACCCCTCCACTTT. Translating it yields CASKRVGYNSPLHF.

This clone appeared a few times. The rearrangement joins TRBV6-4 to TRBJ2-1; 10 bases agree with TRBD1. Germline V CDR1 and CDR2: MRHNA, SNTAGT. Losses at the gene ends were 4 bases for V and 8 bases for J; bases not matched to a gene: 8. The CDR3 consists of 15 residues. The CDR3 sequence is CASSADGTGAHEQFF. The CDR3 DNA reads TGTGCCAGCAGTGCAGACGGGACAGGGGCCCATGAGCAGTTCTTC.

The V call is TRBV29-1, the J call TRBJ1-2, with 7 bases identical to TRBD1. Germline CDR1 SQVTM, CDR2 ANQGSEA. Trimming at V came to 6 bases and at J to 0 bases, leaving 4 bases not matched to a gene. This CDR3 has 13 amino acids. The CDR3 loop reads CSVRQGANYGYTF. The DNA for the CDR3 is TGCAGCGTGAGACAGGGAGCTAACTATGGCTACACCTTC.

The rearrangement uses TRBV10-3 and TRBJ1-5; 7 bases are shared with TRBD1. The ends lost 3 bases at V and 0 bases at J; junction bases unmatched: 2. Germline V gene sequence: CDR1 ENHRY, CDR2 SYGVKD. The CDR3 has 15 amino acids. The CDR3 here is CAISEGTVSNQPQHF. Written as DNA, the CDR3 is TGTGCCATCAGTGAAGGGACAGTTAGCAATCAGCCCCAGCATTTT.

V gene TRBV19 combines with J gene TRBJ1-6; D ambiguous. The germline V and J ends were trimmed by 4 bases and 6 bases, with 10 bases remaining between them. From germline, CDR1 is LNHDA and CDR2 SQIVND (reference sequence). This CDR3 is built from 14 residues. In DNA form, the CDR3 reads TGTGCCAGTAGTACCCGAGAGCTTAATTCACCCCTCCACTTT. This gives the protein CASSTRELNSPLHF.

This clone was seen more than once but under ten times. The chain links TRBV5-6 to TRBJ2-1; D is ambiguous. This CDR3 has 13 residues. Trimming shortened V by 6 bases and J by 6 bases, and 13 bases separated the two germline ends. In germline, CDR1 is SGHDT, CDR2 YYEEEE. For the CDR3, the DNA is TGTGCCAGCACCCTACGATTTGTCAATGAGCAGTTCTTC. Translation: CASTLRFVNEQFF.

In this sample, this clone turned up a few times. The rearrangement uses TRBV27 and TRBJ1-2; possibly TRBD1 for D (5 bases). The V end was cut by 4 bases, the J end by 6 bases, with 9 bases between. Per germline, CDR1 MNHEY and CDR2 SMNVEV (reference sequence). The CDR3 runs to 12 residues. CDR3 in amino acids: CASSSHRHGYTF. In nucleotides, the CDR3 is TGTGCCAGCAGTTCACACAGGCATGGCTACACCTTC.

The chain joins TRBV7-9 to TRBJ2-1; D gene ambiguous. CDR1 SEHNR and CDR2 FQNEAQ come from the germline V gene (reference sequence). The CDR3 consists of 12 residues. Trimming stripped 5 bases from V and 3 bases from J, with 5 bases between. CDR3 sequence reads: CASSPLYNEQFF. The CDR3 DNA follows: TGTGCCAGCAGCCCCCTCTACAATGAGCAGTTCTTC. Variable domain in full (rest from reference TRBV7-9 and TRBJ2-1): DTGVSQNPRHKITKRGQNVTFRCDPISEHNRLYWYRQTLGQGPEFLTYFQNEAQLEKSRLLSDRFSAERPKGSFSTLEIQRTEQGDSAMYLCASSPLYNEQFFGPGTRLTVL.

The chain combines TRBV9 with TRBJ1-1; D remains unclear. The germline CDR1 and CDR2 sequences are SGDLS and YYNGEE. The CDR3 length is 18 residues. V was pared by 0 bases and J by 1 base, with 19 bases between. The CDR3 protein is CASSVGPLRVGQNTEAFF. The CDR3 nucleotides read TGTGCCAGCAGCGTAGGTCCGTTGAGGGTAGGGCAGAACACTGAAGCTTTCTTT.

This clone was found a few times. J is TRBJ1-2 and V is TRBV9; TRBD1 matches 9 bases. The germline CDR1 and CDR2 sequences are SGDLS and YYNGEE. The CDR3 is 15 residues long. The J segment lost 2 bases and the V segment lost 0 bases, leaving 2 bases of the junction unmatched. The CDR3: CASSVDGTGNYGYTF. In nucleotides, the CDR3 is TGTGCCAGCAGCGTAGATGGGACAGGGAACTATGGCTACACCTTC.

This chain joins TRBV28 and TRBJ2-7; TRBD1 agrees at 7 bases. Germline values: CDR1 MDHEN, CDR2 SYDVKM. The CDR3 runs to 16 residues. V trimming: 6 bases; J trimming: 2 bases; junction bases outside the gene matches: 13. The CDR3 DNA is TGTGCCAGCAGGGGACCCGGTACAGGGGCCACCTACGAGCAGTACTTC. It encodes CASRGPGTGATYEQYF.

V and J are TRBV18 and TRBJ2-7; D gene ambiguous. Trimming cost V 2 bases and J 1 base, with 6 bases left between them. Germline V gives CDR1 KGHSH, CDR2 LQKENI. This CDR3 spans 13 amino acids. The CDR3 region is CASSPTQSYEQYF. In nucleotides, the CDR3 is TGTGCCAGCTCACCAACACAGTCCTACGAGCAGTACTTC.

This clone came up once. This chain uses TRBV7-9 with TRBJ1-1, with TRBD1 matching 9 bases. The V gene end was trimmed by 3 bases and the J gene end by 3 bases; junction bases not matched to a gene: 14. The germline V gene encodes CDR1 SEHNR and CDR2 FQNEAQ (reference sequence). The length of the CDR3 is 18 residues. In DNA, the CDR3 is TGTGCCAGCAGCTTCACAATTTATAGGACAGGGGAGGACACTGAAGCTTTCTTT. Protein product: CASSFTIYRTGEDTEAFF. The full variable domain, with the rest looked up from reference TRBV7-9 and TRBJ1-1, is DTGVSQNPRHKITKRGQNVTFRCDPISEHNRLYWYRQTLGQGPEFLTYFQNEAQLEKSRLLSDRFSAERPKGSFSTLEIQRTEQGDSAMYLCASSFTIYRTGEDTEAFFGQGTRLTVV.

The chain combines TRBV6-1 with TRBJ2-3; TRBD2 matches 7 bases. CDR1 and CDR2 (germline): MNHNS, SASEGT. V shed 3 bases, J shed 3 bases, and the junction held 6 bases outside the gene matches. This CDR3 comprises 15 residues. In nucleotides, the CDR3 is TGTGCCAGCAGTGAGGGACTATATAGGACAGATACGCAGTATTTT. Its protein product is CASSEGLYRTDTQYF.

The chain recombines TRBV6-1 with TRBJ1-2, with 8 bases fitting TRBD1. There are 12 residues in the CDR3. CDR1 and CDR2 (germline): MNHNS, SASEGT. After removal of 6 bases from V and 7 bases from J, the junction contained 4 bases not matched to a gene. For the CDR3, the DNA is TGTGCCAGCAGCAGGACAGGGTTTGGCTACACCTTC. It specifies CASSRTGFGYTF.

This rearrangement joins TRBV5-6 to TRBJ2-3; 10 bases map to TRBD2. Trimming took 5 bases from V and 4 from J; bases not matched to a gene: 10. Germline CDR1 is SGHDT and CDR2 is YYEEEE. The length of the CDR3 is 16 residues. The CDR3: CASSPQAGGLSDTQYF. CDR3 nucleotide sequence: TGTGCCAGCAGTCCTCAAGCGGGGGGGTTATCAGATACGCAGTATTTT.

V and J are TRBV6-1 and TRBJ1-6, with 10 bases lining up with TRBD1. Germline V gene data show CDR1 as MNHNS and CDR2 as SASEGT. The CDR3 contains 14 residues. Trimming took 5 bases from V and 10 from J; bases not matched to a gene: 5. The CDR3 nucleotides read TGTGCCAGCAGTCTTGGGACAGGGGACTCACCCCTCCACTTT. Protein sequence: CASSLGTGDSPLHF.

V is TRBV30 and J is TRBJ1-6, with D possibly matching TRBD1 (5 bases). V lost 3 bases and J lost 1, with 7 bases in between. Germline CDR1 reads GTSNPN; CDR2 reads SVGIG (reference sequence). This CDR3 region has 14 residues. The CDR3 bases are TGTGCCTGGAGCCCAGGGTCCTATAATTCACCCCTCCACTTT. Translated, it gives CAWSPGSYNSPLHF.

The chain recombines TRBV9 with TRBJ2-7; 14 bases match TRBD2. V trimming: 2 bases; J trimming: 3 bases; junction bases outside the gene matches: 7. CDR1 and CDR2 (germline): SGDLS, YYNGEE. This CDR3 has 17 residues. In DNA form, the CDR3 reads TGTGCCAGCAGCGTCGGGACTAGCGGGAGAATGGGCTACGAGCAGTACTTC. This gives the protein CASSVGTSGRMGYEQYF.

The genes are TRBV28 and TRBJ2-7; D ambiguous. CDR1 and CDR2 (germline): MDHEN, SYDVKM. Between the trimmed V and J ends, which lost 5 bases and 1 base, there was a span of 15 bases. The CDR3 sequence is 15 residues long. The CDR3 region is CASSPARIWSYEQYF. In nucleotides, the CDR3 is TGTGCCAGCAGTCCAGCTAGAATTTGGTCCTACGAGCAGTACTTC. The full variable domain, its missing parts supplied by reference TRBV28 and TRBJ2-7, is DVKVTQSSRYLVKRTGEKVFLECVQDMDHENMFWYRQDPGLGLRLIYFSYDVKMKEKGDIPEGYSVSREKKERFSLILESASTNQTSMYLCASSPARIWSYEQYFGPGTRLTVT.

In the case of this clone: This same CDR3 is encoded by further DNA sequences in the sample. V gene TRBV6-5 combines with J gene TRBJ1-5, with 7 bases aligning to TRBD1. CDR3 size: 14 residues. Per the germline V gene, CDR1 is MNHEY and CDR2 is SVGAGI. V lost 6 bases, J lost 4 bases, and 6 bases stayed unmatched. CDR3 nucleotides: TGTGCCAGCAGCCGAACAGGGGCAAATCAGCCCCAGCATTTT. It specifies CASSRTGANQPQHF.

The rearrangement links TRBV30 to TRBJ1-3; D uncertain. This CDR3 spans 12 amino acids. Germline loops: CDR1 GTSNPN, CDR2 SVGIG (reference sequence). V lost 4 bases to trimming and J lost 0 bases, with 4 bases between them. CDR3 nucleotides: TGTGCCTGGACCTACTCTGGAAACACCATATATTTT. Translating it yields CAWTYSGNTIYF.

The chain carries TRBV5-4 and TRBJ1-2, with TRBD1 identical over 7 bases. The ends lost 5 bases at V and 3 bases at J; junction bases unmatched: 10. The germline CDR1 and CDR2 sequences are SGHNT and YYREEE (reference sequence). The CDR3 is made up of 15 amino acids. The DNA of the CDR3 is TGTGCCAGCAGACTTGAGGGGGCTAGCGACTATGGCTACACCTTC. Translating gives CASRLEGASDYGYTF.